This T cell receptor beta chain came from a study of blood T cell repertoires in COVID-19. The overall study: The United States, Italy and Spain were the sources of the acute and convalescent COVID-19 samples. Nucleic acid was either cDNA or gDNA, and it came from T cells, B-cell-depleted T cells, or PBMCs.

Per the authors' pipeline: Reference gene primers were amplified, and this amplification served to estimate nucleated cell counts. Only in-frame clones appear in the TCRdb table, and some are missing; sequencing was by immunoSEQ multiplex PCR. V and J calls plus clone size are reproduced from that table; the DNA served to infer D and trimming. The table lists 25,000 to 30,000 clones, approximately 90% of them singletons, with less than 20% in the top ten. The V gene end was trimmed by 6 bases and the J gene end by 4 bases; junction bases not matched to a gene: 6. Germline values: CDR1 SGHVS, CDR2 FQNEAQ. This CDR3 region has 14 residues.

What was sequenced was peripheral blood. This sequence was found in a human donor in a cohort sampled during active COVID-19. The gene calls are TRBV7-8 and TRBJ2-3; 8 bases are a match to TRBD2. Written as DNA, the CDR3 is TGTGCCAGCAGGTCGGGGGGGGCTGCAGATACGCAGTATTTT. It translates to CASRSGGAADTQYF.